The present entry profiles one T cell receptor (beta chain) with its context. Its antigen remains unidentified. Profiling relied on immunoSEQ multiplex PCR, and the TCRdb table lists in-frame clones only, not all of them. Of hundreds of thousands of clones listed, about nine tenths were seen once; the top ten hold about 12%. The data were obtained in a study of Ad26.COV2.S vaccination and SARS-CoV-2 variants. Whole-study context: Dosing was one shot or two shots 56 days apart. The study, taken as a whole, reports: Ad26.COV2.S recipients had broader spike-specific TCRs (P = 0.0014).

The V end was cut by 2 bases, the J end by 4 bases, with 10 bases between. CDR1 and CDR2 (germline): GTSNPN, SVGIG (reference sequence). The CDR3 runs to 13 residues. Treatment given: 15 to 20 received Ad26.COV2.S at low or high dose, single or two shots; about 5 received placebo; per-sample allocation not given. On day 63 after the first injection, vaccine and placebo recipients gave samples. Recruitment in Boston yielded a donor of adult age, 18-55 years. Sequencing was performed on peripheral blood, taken in a trial of Ad26.COV2.S vaccine versus placebo. This clonotype was sampled from a person between 18 and 65 years old who received the Ad26.COV2.S COVID-19 vaccine or a placebo. The rearrangement uses TRBV30 and TRBJ2-3, with D possibly TRBD2 on 5 matching bases. The CDR3 nucleotides read TGTGCCTGGAGTCGGGATTGGGCAGATACGCAGTATTTT. As protein: CAWSRDWADTQYF.